This T cell receptor beta chain appears in the sequencing data of a study of T cells in Graves' hyperthyroidism and ophthalmopathy. General observations from the study: The model predicted ophthalmopathy a median roughly 6.5 months before onset. Blood samples included most of the expanded thyroid clonotypes exceeding 0.001.

Lactation, pregnancy, other autoimmune disease or uncontrolled infection excluded patients. Each 10 ml fresh peripheral blood draw supplied the PBMCs. This clonotype was counted many times. Its matching antigen is unknown. V shed 1 base, J shed 5 bases, and the junction held 9 bases outside the gene matches. The CDR3 extends over 16 amino acids. CDR1 and CDR2 (germline): SGHTA, FQGNSA. Amplified regions were TCR beta CDR3 sequences from RNA transcripts. With the HTBI primer set, the TCR CDR3 went through a first round of RT-PCR. One entry per CDR3 protein results from TCRdb running MiXCR on the multiplex PCR reads. The sample contains about 350,000 distinct CDR3 sequences, 15% to 20% of which appear only once.

The source of this sequence is a woman aged 40 to 49 with Graves' ophthalmopathy. Specimen: blood. This sequence joins TRBV7-2 and TRBJ2-7; 9 bases map to TRBD2. DNA of the CDR3: TGTGCCAGCAGCTTAGGACGCGGCCTAGCGGGAAACGAGCAGTACTTC. Protein sequence: CASSLGRGLAGNEQYF.